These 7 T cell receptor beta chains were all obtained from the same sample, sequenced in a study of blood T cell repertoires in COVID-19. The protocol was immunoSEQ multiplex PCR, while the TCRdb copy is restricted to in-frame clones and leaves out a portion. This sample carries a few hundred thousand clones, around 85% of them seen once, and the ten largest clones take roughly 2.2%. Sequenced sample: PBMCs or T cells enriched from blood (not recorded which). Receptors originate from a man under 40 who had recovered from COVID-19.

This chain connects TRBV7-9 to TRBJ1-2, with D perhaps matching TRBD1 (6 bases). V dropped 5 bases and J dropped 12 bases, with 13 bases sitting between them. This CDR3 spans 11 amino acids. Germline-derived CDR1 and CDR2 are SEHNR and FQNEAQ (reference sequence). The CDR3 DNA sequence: TGTGCCAGCAGCCCTGTTGGGGGCAACACCTTC. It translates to CASSPVGGNTF.

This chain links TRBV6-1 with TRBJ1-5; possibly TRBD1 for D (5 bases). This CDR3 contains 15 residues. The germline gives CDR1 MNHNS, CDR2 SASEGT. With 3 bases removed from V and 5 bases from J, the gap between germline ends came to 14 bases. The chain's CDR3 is CASSEQGGSYQPQHF. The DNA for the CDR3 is TGTGCCAGCAGTGAGCAGGGAGGGTCCTATCAGCCCCAGCATTTT.

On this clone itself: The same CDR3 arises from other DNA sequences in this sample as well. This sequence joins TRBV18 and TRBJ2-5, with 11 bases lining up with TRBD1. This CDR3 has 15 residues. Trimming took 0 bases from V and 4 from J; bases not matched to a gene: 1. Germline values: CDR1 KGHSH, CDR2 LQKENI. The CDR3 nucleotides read TGTGCCAGCTCACCACCTGGGACAGGGGGAGAGACCCAGTACTTC. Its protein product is CASSPPGTGGETQYF.

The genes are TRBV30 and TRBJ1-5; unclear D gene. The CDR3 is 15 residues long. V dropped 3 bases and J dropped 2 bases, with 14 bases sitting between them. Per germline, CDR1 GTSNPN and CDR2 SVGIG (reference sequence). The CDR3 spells CAWSPAGFGNQPQHF. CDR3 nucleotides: TGTGCCTGGAGCCCCGCGGGATTTGGCAATCAGCCCCAGCATTTT.

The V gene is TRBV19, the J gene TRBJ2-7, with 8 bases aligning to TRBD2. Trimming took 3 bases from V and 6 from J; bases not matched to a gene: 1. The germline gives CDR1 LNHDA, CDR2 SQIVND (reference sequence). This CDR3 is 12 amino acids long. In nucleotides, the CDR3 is TGTGCCAGTAGTATGCGGGAGGCCGAGCAGTACTTC. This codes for CASSMREAEQYF.

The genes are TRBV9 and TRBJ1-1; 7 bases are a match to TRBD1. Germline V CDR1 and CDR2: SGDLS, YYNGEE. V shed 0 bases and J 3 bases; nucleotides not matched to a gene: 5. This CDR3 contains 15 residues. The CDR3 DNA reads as TGTGCCAGCAGCGTAGGGACAGGTTGGGACACTGAAGCTTTCTTT. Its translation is CASSVGTGWDTEAFF.

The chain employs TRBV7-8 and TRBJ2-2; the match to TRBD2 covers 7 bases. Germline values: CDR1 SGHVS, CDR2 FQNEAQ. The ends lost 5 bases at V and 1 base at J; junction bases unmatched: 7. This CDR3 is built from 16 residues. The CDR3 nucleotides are TGTGCCAGCAGCCCAGGGCTAGCGGAGAACACCGGGGAGCTGTTTTTT. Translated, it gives CASSPGLAENTGELFF.